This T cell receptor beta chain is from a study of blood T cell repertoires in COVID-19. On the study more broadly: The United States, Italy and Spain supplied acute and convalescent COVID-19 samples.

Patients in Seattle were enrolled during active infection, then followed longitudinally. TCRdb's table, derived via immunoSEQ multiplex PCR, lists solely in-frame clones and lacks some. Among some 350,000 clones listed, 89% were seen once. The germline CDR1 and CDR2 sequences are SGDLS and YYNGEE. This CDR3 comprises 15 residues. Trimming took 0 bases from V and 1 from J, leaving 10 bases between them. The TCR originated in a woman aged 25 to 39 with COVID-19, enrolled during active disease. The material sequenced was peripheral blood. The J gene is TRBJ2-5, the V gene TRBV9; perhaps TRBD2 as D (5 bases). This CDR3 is CASSVGRGVQETQYF. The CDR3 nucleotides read TGTGCCAGCAGCGTAGGACGGGGAGTCCAAGAGACCCAGTACTTC.